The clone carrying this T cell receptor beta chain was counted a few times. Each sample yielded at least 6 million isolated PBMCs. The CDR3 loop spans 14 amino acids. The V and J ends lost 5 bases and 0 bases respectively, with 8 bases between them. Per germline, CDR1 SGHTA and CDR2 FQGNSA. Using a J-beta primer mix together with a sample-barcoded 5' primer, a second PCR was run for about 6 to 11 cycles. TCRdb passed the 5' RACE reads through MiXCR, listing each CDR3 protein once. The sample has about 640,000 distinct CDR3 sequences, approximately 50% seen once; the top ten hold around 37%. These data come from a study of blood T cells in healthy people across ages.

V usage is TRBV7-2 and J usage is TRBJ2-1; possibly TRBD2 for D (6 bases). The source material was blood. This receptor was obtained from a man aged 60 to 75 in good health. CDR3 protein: CASSRGSSYNEQFF. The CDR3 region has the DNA TGTGCCAGCAGCCGGGGGAGCTCCTACAATGAGCAGTTCTTC.